This is a list of T cell receptor beta chains from one sample in a study of graft-versus-host responses after intestinal transplantation. The assay was immunoSEQ multiplex PCR, and TCRdb's table has in-frame clones only and misses some. The sample gives nearly 110,000 clones, 80% to 90% of which show up once; over 0.6% is in the top ten. These receptors have no identified antigens. The specimen was unstimulated CD4+ T cells sorted from spleen or lymph node cells, collected before transplant. These receptors were collected from a human donor who was the organ donor for an intestinal transplant. Each CDR3 is given with its conserved first and last residue. A D gene is named only where the DNA matches it firmly. Clone sizes are given selectively: once, few, many, or a class where the clone is expanded.

v_gene	j_gene	abundance	d_gene	CDR3aa	CDR3nt
TRBV5-8	TRBJ2-5	few	.	CASSLGVWETQYF	TGTGCCAGCAGCTTGGGGGTCTGGGAGACCCAGTACTTC
TRBV30	TRBJ2-1	.	.	CAWTGGSYNEQFF	TGTGCCTGGACAGGAGGCTCCTACAATGAGCAGTTCTTC
TRBV30	TRBJ2-7	.	.	CAWKWKGSSYEQYF	TGTGCCTGGAAATGGAAGGGGAGCTCCTACGAGCAGTACTTC
TRBV5-4	TRBJ1-5	.	TRBD1	CASSVGQGLNQPQHF	TGTGCCAGCAGCGTAGGACAGGGGCTGAATCAGCCCCAGCATTTT
TRBV9	TRBJ2-3	.	.	CASSVESQGSTDTQYF	TGTGCCAGCAGCGTAGAATCTCAAGGAAGCACAGATACGCAGTATTTT
TRBV5-4	TRBJ2-5	once	TRBD2	CASSFTSGVSYF	TGTGCCAGCAGCTTTACTAGCGGGGTTTCGTACTTC
TRBV7-2	TRBJ2-7	.	TRBD1	CASSRDRNYEQYF	TGTGCCAGCAGCCGGGACAGGAACTACGAGCAGTACTTC
TRBV5-6	TRBJ1-1	.	.	CASRPSAGVTEAFF	TGTGCCAGCCGCCCCTCGGCAGGGGTTACTGAAGCTTTCTTT
TRBV9	TRBJ2-7	.	TRBD2	CASSVGISSGASYEQYF	TGTGCCAGCAGCGTAGGCATCTCTAGCGGGGCATCCTACGAGCAGTACTTC
TRBV11-1	TRBJ2-1	.	TRBD2	CASSPPTSGGNNEQFF	TGTGCCAGCAGCCCACCGACTAGCGGGGGGAACAATGAGCAGTTCTTC
TRBV11-2	TRBJ2-3	once	.	CASSLDQRLGDTQYF	TGTGCCAGCAGCTTAGACCAGCGCCTCGGGGATACGCAGTATTTT
TRBV2	TRBJ2-1	.	.	CASSPGWQGLNEQFF	TGTGCCAGCAGCCCCGGGTGGCAGGGCCTTAATGAGCAGTTCTTC
TRBV5-3	TRBJ2-7	.	.	CARTNERQIPATPLLVYEQYF	TGTGCCAGAACCAATGAACGACAGATCCCGGCCACTCCCCTCCTCGTATACGAGCAGTACTTC
TRBV6-4	TRBJ1-4	.	.	CASSETASPNEKLFF	TGTGCCAGCAGTGAAACAGCCAGCCCTAATGAAAAACTGTTTTTT